What follows describes a single T cell receptor (beta chain). Its target is unknown. The record originates from a study of cytotoxic CD8 clonotypes in ibrutinib-treated CLL. Background on the study: Researchers reported around 10 relapsed/refractory and about 14 treatment-naive patients, some 18 of them IGHV unmutated. Study observations and caveats: Public clonotypes proved infrequent, and on treatment they shrank or remained steady.

With cryopreserved PBMCs as the source, roughly 2 micrograms of genomic DNA went to TCR beta libraries. Assay: immunoSEQ multiplex PCR; the TCRdb copy retains only in-frame clones and omits some. Of approximately 30,000 clones in the sample, roughly 57% were seen once. The CDR3 loop spans 13 amino acids. The V and J ends lost 6 bases and 6 bases respectively, with 11 bases between them. From germline, CDR1 is MNHNS and CDR2 SASEGT. The sample consisted of PBMCs, taken before ibrutinib treatment. The chain carries TRBV6-1 and TRBJ1-4; unclear D gene. The receptor was isolated from a human donor with chronic lymphocytic leukemia. CDR3: CASRRSSHEKLFF. The CDR3 nucleotides are TGTGCCAGCAGGCGTTCTTCCCATGAAAAACTGTTTTTT.